Listed below are T cell receptor beta chains from one sample, sequenced in a study of cytomegalovirus exposure and HLA in healthy donors. Profiled with immunoSEQ multiplex PCR; TCRdb holds only in-frame clones, not every one. This sample has some 200,000 clones, with just under 70% found just once. The specimen sequenced was PBMCs. Source of these receptors: a man aged 40-49 years in good health and CMV-seropositive. CDR3s leave out the opening cysteine and the closing phenylalanine or tryptophan.

j_call | v_call | cdr3_aa
TRBJ2-3 | TRBV7-9 | ASSPLLAGGMDTQY
TRBJ1-2 | TRBV29-1 | SVEDRQADYGYT
TRBJ2-5 | TRBV15 | ATNLGTGQETQY
TRBJ1-1 | TRBV7-9 | ASSLRQGINTEAF
TRBJ1-6 | TRBV9 | ASSVGQGDNSPLH
TRBJ1-5 | TRBV28 | ASSLLVIGNQPQH
TRBJ1-6 | TRBV4-1 | ASSQVEGGNSPLH
TRBJ1-6 | TRBV11-2 | ASSFEGLGGSPLH
TRBJ2-4 | TRBV28 | ASLFREGSGNIQY
TRBJ1-2 | TRBV19 | ASSIDVRVPGYT
TRBJ2-7 | TRBV11-2 | ASSLERVIREQY
TRBJ2-5 | TRBV19 | ASTKGARGGGETQY
TRBJ1-4 | TRBV29-1 | SVEVGANEKLF
TRBJ1-6 | TRBV4-1 | ASSQEINSGSGSPLH
TRBJ2-5 | TRBV5-1 | ASSLGGGKETQY
TRBJ2-3 | TRBV4-3 | ASSQEFRSVRVTDTQY
TRBJ2-7 | TRBV7-9 | AGERGNEQY
TRBJ2-7 | TRBV7-3 | ASSLRQGGEQY
TRBJ2-5 | TRBV10-1 | ASSLDSKETQY
TRBJ1-4 | TRBV5-1 | ASSWGQDLAASEKLF
TRBJ2-5 | TRBV5-1 | ASSRGRGRLETQY
TRBJ2-5 | TRBV4-2 | ASSPTGAETQY
TRBJ2-1 | TRBV2 | ASRGGLAGTGEQF
TRBJ2-7 | TRBV29-1 | SVVRDSSYEQY
TRBJ2-3 | TRBV6-6 | ASSYAIEVGVTQY
TRBJ1-2 | TRBV28 | ASSSSGTKEGYT
TRBJ2-7 | TRBV2 | ASSGQGSTKQY
TRBJ2-1 | TRBV25-1 | ASSDLAINEQF
TRBJ2-3 | TRBV6-1 | ASSVGTYTDTQY
TRBJ2-7 | TRBV5-1 | ASSAGTGGTYEQY
TRBJ2-5 | TRBV27 | ASSLRQGRGETQY
TRBJ2-1 | TRBV11-3 | ASSLRYNNEQF
TRBJ2-5 | TRBV9 | ASSVDREETQY
TRBJ2-1 | TRBV9 | ASSATSGGADEQF
TRBJ2-7 | TRBV4-1 | ASSRDREDEQY
TRBJ2-7 | TRBV23-1 | ASSPNQYEQY
TRBJ2-1 | TRBV6-1 | ASGTGPGNEQF
TRBJ1-5 | TRBV10-2 | ASSPVGNQPQH
TRBJ1-2 | TRBV6-4 | ASSDSSLPANYGYT
TRBJ2-5 | TRBV10-3 | AISDGLAQRETQY
TRBJ1-4 | TRBV5-1 | ASSLEGVVEEKLF
TRBJ2-7 | TRBV4-3 | ASSHRGGEQY
TRBJ2-7 | TRBV5-3 | ATRGEGVDYEQY
TRBJ2-3 | TRBV5-1 | ASSLVRSRQTTDTQY
TRBJ1-5 | TRBV7-2 | ASSFDRAGNQPQH
TRBJ2-5 | TRBV7-2 | ASSLTSGGETQY
TRBJ2-1 | TRBV25-1 | ASSFSGGRNEQF
TRBJ2-5 | TRBV7-2 | ASSLALTRRGGETQY
TRBJ2-7 | TRBV27 | ASSPRTGDSYEQY
TRBJ2-7 | TRBV6-1 | ASSGTGGGDEQY
TRBJ1-1 | TRBV19 | ASRLRGARSEAF
TRBJ2-2 | TRBV11-2 | ASSPGQGITGELF
TRBJ1-4 | TRBV19 | ASSMDRGREKLF
TRBJ1-2 | TRBV7-9 | ASSFSGDRGLWGYT